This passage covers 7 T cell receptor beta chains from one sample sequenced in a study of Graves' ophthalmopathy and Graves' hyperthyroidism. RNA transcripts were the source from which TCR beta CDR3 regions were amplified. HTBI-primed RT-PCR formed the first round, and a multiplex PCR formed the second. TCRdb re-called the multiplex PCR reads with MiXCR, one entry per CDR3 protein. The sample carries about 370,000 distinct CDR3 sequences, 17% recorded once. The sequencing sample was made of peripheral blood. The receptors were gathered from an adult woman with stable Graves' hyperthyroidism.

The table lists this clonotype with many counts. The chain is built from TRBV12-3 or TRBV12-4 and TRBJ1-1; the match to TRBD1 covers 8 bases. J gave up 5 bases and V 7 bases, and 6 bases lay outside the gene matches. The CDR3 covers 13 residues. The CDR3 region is CASIPDRATEAFF. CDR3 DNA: TGTGCCAGCATTCCGGACAGGGCGACTGAAGCTTTCTTT.

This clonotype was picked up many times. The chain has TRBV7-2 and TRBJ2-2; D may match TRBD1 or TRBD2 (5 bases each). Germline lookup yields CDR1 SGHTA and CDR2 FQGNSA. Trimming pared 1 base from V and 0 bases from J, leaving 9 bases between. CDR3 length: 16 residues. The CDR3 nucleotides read TGTGCCAGCAGCTTAGGGGGACCGACGAACACCGGGGAGCTGTTTTTT. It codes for CASSLGGPTNTGELFF.

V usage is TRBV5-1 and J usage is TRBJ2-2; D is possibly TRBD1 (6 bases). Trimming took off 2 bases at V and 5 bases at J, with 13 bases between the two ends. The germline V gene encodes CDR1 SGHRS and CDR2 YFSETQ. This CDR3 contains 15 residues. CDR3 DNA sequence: TGCGCCAGCAGCTTTCCTTCGCAGGGGACCGGGGAGCTGTTTTTT. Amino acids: CASSFPSQGTGELFF.

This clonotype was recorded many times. CDR3 loop: CSTTAGTVSYEQYF. The CDR3 nucleotides are TGCAGTACCACGGCGGGGACGGTGTCCTACGAGCAGTACTTC. The genes are TRBV20-1 and TRBJ2-7, with a tentative D call TRBD2 (6 bases). V was cut by 8 bases and J by 1 base, with 18 bases left in between. In germline, CDR1 is DFQATT, CDR2 SNEGSKA (reference sequence). This CDR3 region has 14 residues.

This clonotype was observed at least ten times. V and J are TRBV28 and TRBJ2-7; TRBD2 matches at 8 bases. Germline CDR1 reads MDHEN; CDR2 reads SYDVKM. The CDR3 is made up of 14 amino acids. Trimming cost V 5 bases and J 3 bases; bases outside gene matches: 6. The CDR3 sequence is CASSLGTSIYEQYF. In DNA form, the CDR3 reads TGTGCCAGCAGTCTAGGGACTAGTATCTACGAGCAGTACTTC.

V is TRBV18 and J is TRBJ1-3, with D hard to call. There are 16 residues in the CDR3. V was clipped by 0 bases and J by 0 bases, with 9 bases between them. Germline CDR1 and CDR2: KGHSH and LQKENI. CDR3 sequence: CASSPPVQHSGNTIYF. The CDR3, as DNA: TGTGCCAGCTCACCACCGGTACAGCACTCTGGAAACACCATATATTTT.

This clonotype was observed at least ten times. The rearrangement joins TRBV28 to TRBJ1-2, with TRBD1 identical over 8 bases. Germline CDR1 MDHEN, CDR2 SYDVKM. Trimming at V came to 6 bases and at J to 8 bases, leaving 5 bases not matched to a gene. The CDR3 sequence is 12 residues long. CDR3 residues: CASRRDRGGYTF. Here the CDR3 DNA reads TGTGCCAGCAGGAGAGACAGGGGCGGCTACACCTTC.